The present T cell receptor (beta chain) was sequenced within a study of technical replicates of blood from a few donors. V dropped 5 bases and J dropped 5 bases, with 10 bases sitting between them. CDR3 length: 13 residues. From germline, CDR1 is SGHNT and CDR2 YENEEA. Repertoires were generated with immunoSEQ multiplex PCR, while TCRdb's copy carries only in-frame clones and drops some. This table holds about 68,000 clones, under 98% found once. What was sequenced was T cells isolated from PBMCs. The clonotype originates from a human donor in good health. The chain couples TRBV11-3 to TRBJ2-1; D remains unclear. The CDR3 reads CASSTRLHNEQFF. The CDR3 DNA sequence: TGTGCCAGCAGCACTCGACTCCACAATGAGCAGTTCTTC.